A single T cell receptor beta chain is shown here with its context. Its antigen is as yet unknown. This sample is part of a study of OX40 agonist ivuxolimab in advanced cancers. As for the study in general: Mean age 60 years, range about 20 to 79; around 80% male.

General study points: On average, CD8+ T cells showed a greater number of expanded clones than CD4+. Partial responders at 0.1-3.0 mg/kg had among the lowest clonal expansion.

Germline CDR1 reads MGHRA; CDR2 reads YSYEKL. This CDR3 region has 15 residues. V was trimmed by 4 bases and J by 0 bases, leaving 12 bases between them. Sequencing was performed with immunoSEQ multiplex PCR; in TCRdb, only in-frame clones are kept and a portion is missing. The sample shows tens of thousands of clones, 90% to 95% of them seen only once. The sequence derives from an adult with an advanced solid tumor such as melanoma, head and neck, liver or kidney cancer. The genes are TRBV4-1 and TRBJ1-2; D perhaps matches TRBD1 (6 bases). Sequencing was performed on CD4+ or CD8+ T cells sorted from blood, taken in a trial of the OX40 agonist ivuxolimab. In DNA form, the CDR3 reads TGCGCCAGCAGCCCAAGACAGGCAGCTAACTATGGCTACACCTTC. Encoded protein: CASSPRQAANYGYTF.